What follows describes a single T cell receptor (beta chain). This entry belongs to a study of blood T cell repertoires in COVID-19. The data were produced by immunoSEQ multiplex PCR, yet TCRdb's version contains in-frame clones alone and is incomplete. The sample includes fewer than 300,000 clones, 70% to 90% of them seen just once. CDR3 size: 16 residues. V lost 1 base and J lost 6; bases outside the gene matches: 8. Per the germline V gene, CDR1 is MGHDK and CDR2 is SYGVNS. This receptor was obtained from a man in his fifties or sixties with COVID-19, enrolled during active disease. The specimen sequenced was peripheral blood. The rearrangement uses TRBV25-1 and TRBJ1-4; 7 bases agree with TRBD1. CDR3: CASSESIDRADEKLFF. CDR3 bases: TGTGCCAGCAGTGAATCGATCGACAGGGCGGATGAAAAACTGTTTTTT.